This T cell receptor beta chain came from a study of blood T cells in healthy people across ages. Alongside a J-beta primer mix, a sample-barcoded 5' primer served in a second PCR lasting roughly 6 to 11 cycles. A single record per CDR3 protein comes from TCRdb applying MiXCR to the 5' RACE reads. The table has hundreds of thousands of distinct CDR3 sequences, over 45% seen once. This clonotype was counted between two and nine times. This TCR was sampled from a man aged 25-45 years in good health. The source material was blood.

The CDR3 DNA sequence: TGTGCCAGGCCACAGCTAGTGGGCTCCTACGAGCAGTACTTC. It translates to CARPQLVGSYEQYF. This chain connects TRBV12-3 or TRBV12-4 to TRBJ2-7; D is ambiguous. Trimming pared 9 bases from V and 0 bases from J, leaving 15 bases between. The CDR3 totals 14 residues.